This TCR beta chain was identified during a study of blood T cells in healthy people across ages. Study-level findings and limits: While age rose, TCR beta diversity per million T cells dropped in a roughly linear way. Both higher diversity and more naive CD4+ cells marked long-lived donors when set against aged donors.

With respect to this clonotype: What it binds is not known.

Alongside a J-beta primer mix, a sample-barcoded 5' primer served in a second PCR lasting 7 to 11 cycles. Every cDNA was tagged by a template-switch adaptor with 12 random nucleotides. TCRdb redid the calling of the 5' RACE reads with MiXCR, one entry per CDR3 protein. Of fewer than 950,000 distinct CDR3 sequences listed, roughly 40% are singletons. The CDR3 totals 12 residues. The V and J ends lost 7 bases and 10 bases respectively, with 16 bases between them. Per germline, CDR1 SGHRS and CDR2 YFSETQ. This chain links TRBV5-1 with TRBJ2-3, with a weak D call TRBD1 (5 bases). What was sequenced was blood. This clonotype was obtained from a man between 18 and 29 years old in good health. The CDR3: CASYLRVRPQYF. CDR3 sequence (DNA): TGCGCCAGCTATCTCAGGGTCCGTCCGCAGTATTTT.